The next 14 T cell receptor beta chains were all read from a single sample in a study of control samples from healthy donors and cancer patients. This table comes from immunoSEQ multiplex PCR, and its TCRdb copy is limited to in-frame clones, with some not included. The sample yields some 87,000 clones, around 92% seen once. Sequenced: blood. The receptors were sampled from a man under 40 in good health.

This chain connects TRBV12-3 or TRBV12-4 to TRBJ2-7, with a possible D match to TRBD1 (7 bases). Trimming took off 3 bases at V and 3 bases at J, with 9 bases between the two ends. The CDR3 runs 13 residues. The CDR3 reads CASSLRDSYEQYF. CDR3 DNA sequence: TGTGCCAGCAGTTTGCGGGACAGCTACGAGCAGTACTTC.

The CDR3 region has the DNA TGTGCCAGCAGTCTCGGGGGACCCTTCCAAGAGACCCAGTACTTC. Residues: CASSLGGPFQETQYF. The chain links TRBV7-9 to TRBJ2-5; possibly TRBD2 for D (6 bases). The CDR3 consists of 15 residues. CDR1 SEHNR and CDR2 FQNEAQ come from the germline V gene (reference sequence). V was cut by 6 bases and J by 1 base, with 15 bases left in between.

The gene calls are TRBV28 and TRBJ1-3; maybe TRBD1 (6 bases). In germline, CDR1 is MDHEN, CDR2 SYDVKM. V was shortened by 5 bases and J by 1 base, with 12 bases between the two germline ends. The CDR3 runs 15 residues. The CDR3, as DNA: TGTGCCAGCAGTGGACAGCGTCTTTCTGGAAACACCATATATTTT. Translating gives CASSGQRLSGNTIYF.

Here the CDR3 reads CASSESGDTEAFF. The CDR3, as DNA: TGTGCCAGCAGTGAATCGGGGGACACTGAAGCTTTCTTT. This rearrangement joins TRBV2 to TRBJ1-1; D might be TRBD1 (5 bases). CDR3 length equals 13 residues. V dropped 2 bases and J dropped 3 bases, with 7 bases sitting between them. Germline V gives CDR1 SNHLY, CDR2 FYNNEI.

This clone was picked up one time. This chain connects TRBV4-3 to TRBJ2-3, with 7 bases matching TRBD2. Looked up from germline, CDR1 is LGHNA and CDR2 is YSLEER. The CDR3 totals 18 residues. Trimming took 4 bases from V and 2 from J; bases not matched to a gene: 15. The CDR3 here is CASSLGADGLGSTDTQYF. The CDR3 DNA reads TGCGCCAGCAGCCTTGGGGCCGACGGACTAGGGTCCACAGATACGCAGTATTTT.

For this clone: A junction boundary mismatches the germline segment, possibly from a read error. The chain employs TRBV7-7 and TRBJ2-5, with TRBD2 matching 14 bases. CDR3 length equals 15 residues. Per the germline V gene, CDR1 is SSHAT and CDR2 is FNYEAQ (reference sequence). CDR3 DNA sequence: TGTGCTAGCAGCTTAGGCGGGACTAGCGGGAGGACCCAGTACTTC. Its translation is CASSLGGTSGRTQYF. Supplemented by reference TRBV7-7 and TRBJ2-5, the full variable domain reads GAGVSQSPRYKVTKRGQDVTLRCDPISSHATLYWYQQALGQGPEFLTYFNYEAQPDKSGLPSDRFSAERPEGSISTLTIQRTEQRDSAMYRCASSLGGTSGRTQYFGPGTRLLVL.

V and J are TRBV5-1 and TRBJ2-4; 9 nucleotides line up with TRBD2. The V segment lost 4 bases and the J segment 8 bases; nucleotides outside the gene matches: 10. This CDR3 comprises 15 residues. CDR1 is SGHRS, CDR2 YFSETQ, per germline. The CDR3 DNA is TGCGCCAGCAGCGAGGTAGCGGGAGTATTGGACATTCAGTACTTC. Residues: CASSEVAGVLDIQYF.

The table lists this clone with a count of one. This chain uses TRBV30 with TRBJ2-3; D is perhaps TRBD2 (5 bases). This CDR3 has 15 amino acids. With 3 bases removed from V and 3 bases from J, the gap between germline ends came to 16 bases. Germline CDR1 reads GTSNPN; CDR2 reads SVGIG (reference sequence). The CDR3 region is CAWSMTPRRTDTQYF. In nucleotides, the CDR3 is TGTGCCTGGAGCATGACCCCCAGGAGGACAGATACGCAGTATTTT.

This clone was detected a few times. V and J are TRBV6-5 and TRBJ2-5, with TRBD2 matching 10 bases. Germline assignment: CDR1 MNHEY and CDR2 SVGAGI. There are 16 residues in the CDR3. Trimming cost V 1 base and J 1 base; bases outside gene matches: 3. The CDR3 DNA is TGTGCCAGCAGTTACTTTCTAGCGGGAGCCCAAGAGACCCAGTACTTC. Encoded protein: CASSYFLAGAQETQYF.

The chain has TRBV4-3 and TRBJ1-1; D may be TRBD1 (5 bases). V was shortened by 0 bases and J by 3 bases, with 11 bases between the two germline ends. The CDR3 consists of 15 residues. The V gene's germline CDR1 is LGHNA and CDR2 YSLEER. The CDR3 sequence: CASSQDAGKDTEAFF. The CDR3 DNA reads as TGCGCCAGCAGCCAAGACGCAGGGAAGGACACTGAAGCTTTCTTT.

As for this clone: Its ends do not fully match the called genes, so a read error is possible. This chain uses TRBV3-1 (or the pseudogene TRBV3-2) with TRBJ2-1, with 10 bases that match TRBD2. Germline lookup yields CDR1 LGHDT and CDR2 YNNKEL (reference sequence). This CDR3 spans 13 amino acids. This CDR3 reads CASSQEGLAGDIF. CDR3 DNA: TGTGCCAGCAGCCAAGAAGGTCTAGCGGGGGATATCTTC.

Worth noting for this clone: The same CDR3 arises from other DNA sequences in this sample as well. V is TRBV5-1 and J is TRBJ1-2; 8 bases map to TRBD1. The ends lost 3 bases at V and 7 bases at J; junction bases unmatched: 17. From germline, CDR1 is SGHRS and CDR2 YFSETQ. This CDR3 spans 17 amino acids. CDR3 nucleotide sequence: TGCGCCAGCAGCTGGGGGGCTGGGGCAGGGGGCGAAGCTGGCTACACCTTC. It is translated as CASSWGAGAGGEAGYTF.

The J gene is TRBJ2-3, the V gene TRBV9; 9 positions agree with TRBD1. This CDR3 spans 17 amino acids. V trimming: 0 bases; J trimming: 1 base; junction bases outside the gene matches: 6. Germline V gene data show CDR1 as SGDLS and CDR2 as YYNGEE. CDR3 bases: TGTGCCAGCAGCGTAGCCCTAGGGGACAGGGGCACAGATACGCAGTATTTT. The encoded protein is CASSVALGDRGTDTQYF.

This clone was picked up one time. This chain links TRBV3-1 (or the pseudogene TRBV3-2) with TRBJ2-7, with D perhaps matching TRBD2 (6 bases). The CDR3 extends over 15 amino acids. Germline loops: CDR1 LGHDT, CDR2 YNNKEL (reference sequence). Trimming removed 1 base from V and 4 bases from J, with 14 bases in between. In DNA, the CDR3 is TGTGCCAGCAGCCAAGGGGACTCGGGAGCATACGAGCAGTACTTC. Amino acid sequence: CASSQGDSGAYEQYF.